This T cell receptor (beta chain) was found in a study of regulatory T cells in long-lasting Graves disease. Study-wide results and limits: Persistent disease was associated with favored TRBV28 usage and with favored use of TRBJ1-2 and TRBJ2-5. The work looked only at peripheral blood and did not look at thyroid tissue. New patients shared some 980 public clonotypes, and persistent patients shared more, with 2,741.

Looked up from germline, CDR1 is MDHEN and CDR2 is SYDVKM. The J segment lost 3 bases and the V segment lost 3 bases, leaving 7 bases of the junction unmatched. The CDR3 is 15 residues long. As for time point: persistent/refractory GD, antithyroid drugs over 5 years with positive TRAb. From PBMCs, RNA was extracted and then used to make the TCR library. The patient group derived from an endocrinology department in Xi'an, China. The sample holds many counts of this clonotype. Its matching antigen is unknown. For TCR beta, libraries came from iRepertoire HTBI primers and Arm-PCR of CDR3 regions. MiXCR, run by TCRdb on the multiplex PCR reads, gives a single entry per CDR3 protein. The table lists about 400,000 distinct CDR3 sequences, under 25% of them singletons.

The V and J genes are TRBV28 and TRBJ2-7, with TRBD2 matching 8 bases. The clonotype was recovered from a female donor with Graves disease. Specimen: peripheral blood mononuclear cells (PBMCs), collected when the disease was refractory, from a patient treated with antithyroid drugs. DNA for the CDR3: TGTGCCAGCAGTTTTCCTGTTGCGGGAGGCTACGAGCAGTACTTC. Its translation: CASSFPVAGGYEQYF.